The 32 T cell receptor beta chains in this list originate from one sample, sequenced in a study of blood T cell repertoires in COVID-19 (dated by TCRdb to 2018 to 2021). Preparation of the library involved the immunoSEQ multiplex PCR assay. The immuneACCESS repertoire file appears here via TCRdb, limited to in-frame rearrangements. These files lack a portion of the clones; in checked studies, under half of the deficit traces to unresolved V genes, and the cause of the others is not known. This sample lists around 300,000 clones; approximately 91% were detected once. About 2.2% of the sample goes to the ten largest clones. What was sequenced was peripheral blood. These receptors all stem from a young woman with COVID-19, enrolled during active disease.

CDR3 loop: CASSYLDPTGDVPNEKLFF. CDR3 in DNA: TGTGCCAGCAGCTACCTAGACCCGACAGGGGACGTCCCTAATGAAAAACTGTTTTTT. The rearrangement joins TRBV6-6 to TRBJ1-4; TRBD1 aligns across 8 bases. The CDR3 length is 19 residues. V trimming: 6 bases; J trimming: 3 bases; junction bases outside the gene matches: 18. From germline, CDR1 is MNHNY and CDR2 SVGAGI (reference sequence).

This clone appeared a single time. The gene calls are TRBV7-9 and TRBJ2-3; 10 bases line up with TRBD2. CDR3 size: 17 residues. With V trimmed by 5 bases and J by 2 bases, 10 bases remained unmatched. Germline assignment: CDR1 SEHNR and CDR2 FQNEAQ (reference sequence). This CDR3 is CASSGGLAAQFTDTQYF. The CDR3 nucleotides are TGTGCCAGCAGCGGAGGACTAGCGGCACAGTTCACAGATACGCAGTATTTT.

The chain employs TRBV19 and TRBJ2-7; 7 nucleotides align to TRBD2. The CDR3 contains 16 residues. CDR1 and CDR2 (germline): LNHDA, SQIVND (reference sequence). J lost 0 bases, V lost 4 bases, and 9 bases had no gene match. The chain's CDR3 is CASSKFGLADSYEQYF. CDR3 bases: TGTGCCAGTAGTAAATTCGGGCTAGCGGACTCCTACGAGCAGTACTTC.

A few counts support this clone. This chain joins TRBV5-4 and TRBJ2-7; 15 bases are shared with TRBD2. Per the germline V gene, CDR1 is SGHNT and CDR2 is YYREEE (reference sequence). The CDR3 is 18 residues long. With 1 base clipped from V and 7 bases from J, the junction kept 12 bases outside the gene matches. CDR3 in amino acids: CASSLPGLAGGPKSEQYF. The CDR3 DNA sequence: TGTGCCAGCAGCTTGCCAGGACTAGCGGGAGGGCCAAAAAGTGAGCAGTACTTC.

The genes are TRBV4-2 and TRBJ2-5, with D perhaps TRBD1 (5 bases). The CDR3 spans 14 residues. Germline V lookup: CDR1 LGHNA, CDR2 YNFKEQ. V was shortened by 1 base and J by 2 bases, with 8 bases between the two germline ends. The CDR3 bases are TGTGCCAGCAGCCAAGGCAGGGATCAAGAGACCCAGTACTTC. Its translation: CASSQGRDQETQYF.

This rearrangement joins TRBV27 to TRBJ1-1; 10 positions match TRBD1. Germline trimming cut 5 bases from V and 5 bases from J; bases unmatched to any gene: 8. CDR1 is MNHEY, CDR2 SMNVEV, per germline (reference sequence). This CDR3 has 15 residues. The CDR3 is CASSRGTGEKTEAFF. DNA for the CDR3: TGTGCCAGCAGTAGGGGGACAGGGGAAAAGACTGAAGCTTTCTTT.

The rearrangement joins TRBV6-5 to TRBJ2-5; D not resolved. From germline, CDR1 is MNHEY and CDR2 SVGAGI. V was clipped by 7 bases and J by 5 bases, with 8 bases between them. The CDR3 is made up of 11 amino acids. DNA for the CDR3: TGTGCCAGCACCTCTTATGAGACCCAGTACTTC. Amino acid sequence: CASTSYETQYF.

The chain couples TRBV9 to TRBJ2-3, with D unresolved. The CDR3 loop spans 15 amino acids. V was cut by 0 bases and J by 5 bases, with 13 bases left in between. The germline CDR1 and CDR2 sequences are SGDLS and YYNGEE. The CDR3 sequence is CASSVGISSVDTQYF. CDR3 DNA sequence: TGTGCCAGCAGCGTAGGTATTAGCTCAGTAGATACGCAGTATTTT.

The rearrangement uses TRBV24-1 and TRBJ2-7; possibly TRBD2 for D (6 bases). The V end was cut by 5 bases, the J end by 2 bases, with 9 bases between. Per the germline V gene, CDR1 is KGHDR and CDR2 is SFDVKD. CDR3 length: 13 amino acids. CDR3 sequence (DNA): TGTGCCACCAGTGCGGAGGGGACCTACGAGCAGTACTTC. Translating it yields CATSAEGTYEQYF.

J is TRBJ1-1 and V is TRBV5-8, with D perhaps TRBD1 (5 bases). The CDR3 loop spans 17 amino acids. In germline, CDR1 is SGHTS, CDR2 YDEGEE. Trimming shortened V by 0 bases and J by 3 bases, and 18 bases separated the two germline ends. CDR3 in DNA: TGTGCCAGCAGCTTGGCCAACCAGGGATTTGTAGACACTGAAGCTTTCTTT. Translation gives CASSLANQGFVDTEAFF.

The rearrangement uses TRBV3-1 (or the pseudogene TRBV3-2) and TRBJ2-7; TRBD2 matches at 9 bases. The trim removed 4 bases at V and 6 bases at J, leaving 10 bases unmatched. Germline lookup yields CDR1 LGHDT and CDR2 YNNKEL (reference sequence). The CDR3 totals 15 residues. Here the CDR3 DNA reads TGTGCCAGCAGCCTATTAGGCGGGAGGGCGGGCGAGCAGTACTTC. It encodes CASSLLGGRAGEQYF.

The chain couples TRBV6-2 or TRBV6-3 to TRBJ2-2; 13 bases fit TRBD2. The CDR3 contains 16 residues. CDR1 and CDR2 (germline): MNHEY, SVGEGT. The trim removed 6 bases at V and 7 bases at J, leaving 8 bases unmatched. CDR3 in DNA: TGTGCCAGCAGCCCTGGGACTAGCGGGATGGTCGGGGAGCTGTTTTTT. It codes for CASSPGTSGMVGELFF.

The CDR3, as DNA: TGTGCCAGCAGCTTAGCCCTAAGACAGGGGAGGGACTATGGCTACACCTTC. This sequence encodes CASSLALRQGRDYGYTF. The chain links TRBV11-2 to TRBJ1-2; 8 nucleotides line up with TRBD1. This CDR3 has 17 amino acids. J gave up 3 bases and V 1 base, and 10 bases lay outside the gene matches. The germline CDR1 and CDR2 sequences are SGHAT and FQNNGV.

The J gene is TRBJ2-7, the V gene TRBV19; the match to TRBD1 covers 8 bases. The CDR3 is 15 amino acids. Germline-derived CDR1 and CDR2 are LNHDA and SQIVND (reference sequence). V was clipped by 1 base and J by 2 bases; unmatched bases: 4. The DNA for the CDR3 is TGTGCCAGTAGTATAGCAACAGGGGGTGCCTACGAGCAGTACTTC. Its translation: CASSIATGGAYEQYF.

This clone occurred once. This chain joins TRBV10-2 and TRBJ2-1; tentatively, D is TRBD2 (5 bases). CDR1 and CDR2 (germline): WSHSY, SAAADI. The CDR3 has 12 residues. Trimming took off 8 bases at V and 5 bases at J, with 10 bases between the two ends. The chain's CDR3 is CASGRLHNEQFF. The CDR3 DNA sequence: TGCGCCAGCGGGAGATTACACAATGAGCAGTTCTTC.

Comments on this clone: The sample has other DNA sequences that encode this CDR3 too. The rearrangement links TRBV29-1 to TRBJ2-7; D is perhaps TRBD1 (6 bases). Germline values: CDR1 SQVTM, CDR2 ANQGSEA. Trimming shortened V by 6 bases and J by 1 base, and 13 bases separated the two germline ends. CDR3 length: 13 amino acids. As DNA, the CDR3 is TGCAGCGTGGCAGGGGTATTGTCCTACGAGCAGTACTTC. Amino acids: CSVAGVLSYEQYF.

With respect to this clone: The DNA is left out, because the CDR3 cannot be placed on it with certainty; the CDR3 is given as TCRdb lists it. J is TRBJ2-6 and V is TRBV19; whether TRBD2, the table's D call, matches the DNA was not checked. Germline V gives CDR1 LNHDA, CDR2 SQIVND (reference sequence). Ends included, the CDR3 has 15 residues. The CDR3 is CASTSETSGANVLTF.

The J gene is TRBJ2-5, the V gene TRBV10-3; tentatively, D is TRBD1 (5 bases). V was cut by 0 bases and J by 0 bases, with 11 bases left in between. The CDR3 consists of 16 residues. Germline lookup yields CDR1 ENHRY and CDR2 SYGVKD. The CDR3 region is CAISESPDKYQETQYF. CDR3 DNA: TGTGCCATCAGTGAGTCTCCGGACAAGTACCAAGAGACCCAGTACTTC.

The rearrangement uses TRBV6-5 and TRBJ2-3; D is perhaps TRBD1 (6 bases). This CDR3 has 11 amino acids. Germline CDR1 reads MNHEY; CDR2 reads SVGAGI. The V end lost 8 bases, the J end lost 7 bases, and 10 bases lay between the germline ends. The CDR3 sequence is CASLTGHTQYF. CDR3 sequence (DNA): TGTGCCAGCCTAACAGGGCATACGCAGTATTTT.

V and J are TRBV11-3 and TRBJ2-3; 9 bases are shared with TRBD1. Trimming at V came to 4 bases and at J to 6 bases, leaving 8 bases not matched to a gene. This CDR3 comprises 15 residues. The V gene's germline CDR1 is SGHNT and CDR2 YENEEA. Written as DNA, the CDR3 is TGTGCCAGCAGCTCTGGACAGGGGTTAATTGATACGCAGTATTTT. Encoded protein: CASSSGQGLIDTQYF.

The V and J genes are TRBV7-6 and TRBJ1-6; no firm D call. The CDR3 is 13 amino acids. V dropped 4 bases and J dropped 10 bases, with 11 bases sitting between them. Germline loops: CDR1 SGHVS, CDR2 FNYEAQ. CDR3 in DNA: TGTGCCAGCAGCTCTGGAGAGGGCTCACCCCTCCACTTT. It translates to CASSSGEGSPLHF.

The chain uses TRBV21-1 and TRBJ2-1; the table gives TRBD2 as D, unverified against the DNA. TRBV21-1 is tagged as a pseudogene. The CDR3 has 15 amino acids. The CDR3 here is CASSKRGGDYNEQFF. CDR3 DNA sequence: TGTGCCAGCAGCAAGAGGGGAGGCGATTACAATGAGCAGTTCTTC.

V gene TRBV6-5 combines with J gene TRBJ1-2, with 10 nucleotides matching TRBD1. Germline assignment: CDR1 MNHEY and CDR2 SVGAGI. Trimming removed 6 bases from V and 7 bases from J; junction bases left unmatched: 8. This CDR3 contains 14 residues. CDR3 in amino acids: CASRGDRGTFGYTF. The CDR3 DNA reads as TGTGCCAGCAGAGGGGACAGGGGAACATTTGGCTACACCTTC.

The chain's CDR3 is CASTMGAGVFYNEQFF. The CDR3 DNA is TGTGCCAGCACCATGGGTGCGGGAGTCTTCTACAATGAGCAGTTCTTC. The rearrangement uses TRBV11-2 and TRBJ2-1, with TRBD2 identical over 7 bases. The V and J ends lost 7 bases and 3 bases, in that order; junction bases with no gene match: 12. Per germline, CDR1 SGHAT and CDR2 FQNNGV. CDR3 length: 16 amino acids.

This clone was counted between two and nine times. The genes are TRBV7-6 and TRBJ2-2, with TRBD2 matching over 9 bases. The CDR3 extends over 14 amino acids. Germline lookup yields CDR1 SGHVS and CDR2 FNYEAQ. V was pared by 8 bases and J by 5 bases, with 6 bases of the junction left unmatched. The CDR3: CASQGLALTGELFF. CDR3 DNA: TGTGCCAGCCAGGGACTAGCATTGACCGGGGAGCTGTTTTTT.

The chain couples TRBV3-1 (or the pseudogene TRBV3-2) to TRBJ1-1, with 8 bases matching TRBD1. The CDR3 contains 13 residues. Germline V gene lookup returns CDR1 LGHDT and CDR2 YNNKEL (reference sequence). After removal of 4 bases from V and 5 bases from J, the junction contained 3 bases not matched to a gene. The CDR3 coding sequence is TGTGCCAGCAGCCCTGGGACAGGAACTGAAGCTTTCTTT. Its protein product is CASSPGTGTEAFF.

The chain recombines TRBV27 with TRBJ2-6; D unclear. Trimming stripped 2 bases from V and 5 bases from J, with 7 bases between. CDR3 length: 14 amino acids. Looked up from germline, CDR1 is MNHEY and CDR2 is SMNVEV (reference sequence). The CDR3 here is CASSLTGWANVLTF. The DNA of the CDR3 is TGTGCCAGCAGTTTAACCGGGTGGGCCAACGTCCTGACTTTC.

CDR3 protein: CASSFGLDVDTQYF. The CDR3 DNA sequence: TGTGCCAGCAGCTTTGGACTAGATGTGGATACGCAGTATTTT. The J gene is TRBJ2-3, the V gene TRBV11-2; 7 bases line up with TRBD2. The junction had 6 bases not matched to a gene; V was cut back by 3 bases and J by 6 bases. The CDR3 has 14 residues. CDR1 and CDR2 (germline): SGHAT, FQNNGV.

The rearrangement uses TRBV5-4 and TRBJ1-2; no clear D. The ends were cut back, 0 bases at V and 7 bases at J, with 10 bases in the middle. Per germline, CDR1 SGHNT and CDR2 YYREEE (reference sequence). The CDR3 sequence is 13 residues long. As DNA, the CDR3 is TGTGCCAGCAGCTTGGAGGCGGTCCGTGGCTACACCTTC. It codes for CASSLEAVRGYTF.

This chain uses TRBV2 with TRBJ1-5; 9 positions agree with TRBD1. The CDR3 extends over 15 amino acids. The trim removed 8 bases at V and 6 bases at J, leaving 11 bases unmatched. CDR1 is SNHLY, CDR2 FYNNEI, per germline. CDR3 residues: CASSFRRDRAQPQHF. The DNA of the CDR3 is TGTGCCAGCTCCTTCCGCCGGGACAGGGCTCAGCCCCAGCATTTT. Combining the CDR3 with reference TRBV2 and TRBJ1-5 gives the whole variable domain EPEVTQTPSHQVTQMGQEVILRCVPISNHLYFYWYRQILGQKVEFLVSFYNNEISEKSEIFDDQFSVERPDGSNFTLKIRSTKLEDSAMYFCASSFRRDRAQPQHFGDGTRLSIL.

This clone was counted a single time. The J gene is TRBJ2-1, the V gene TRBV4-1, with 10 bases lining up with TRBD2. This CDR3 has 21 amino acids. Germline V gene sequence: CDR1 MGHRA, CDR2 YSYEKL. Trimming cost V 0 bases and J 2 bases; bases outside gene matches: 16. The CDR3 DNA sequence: TGCGCCAGCAGCCAAGAACCGGGGCCAGCGGGAGGGGTCGCCACCTACAATGAGCAGTTCTTC. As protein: CASSQEPGPAGGVATYNEQFF.

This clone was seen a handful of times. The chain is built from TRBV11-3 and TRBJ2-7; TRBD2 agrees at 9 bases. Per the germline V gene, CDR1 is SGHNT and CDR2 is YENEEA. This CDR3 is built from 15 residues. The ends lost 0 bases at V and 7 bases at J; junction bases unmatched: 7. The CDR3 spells CASSLDGLAGREQYF. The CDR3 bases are TGTGCCAGCAGCTTAGATGGGCTAGCGGGAAGGGAGCAGTACTTC.